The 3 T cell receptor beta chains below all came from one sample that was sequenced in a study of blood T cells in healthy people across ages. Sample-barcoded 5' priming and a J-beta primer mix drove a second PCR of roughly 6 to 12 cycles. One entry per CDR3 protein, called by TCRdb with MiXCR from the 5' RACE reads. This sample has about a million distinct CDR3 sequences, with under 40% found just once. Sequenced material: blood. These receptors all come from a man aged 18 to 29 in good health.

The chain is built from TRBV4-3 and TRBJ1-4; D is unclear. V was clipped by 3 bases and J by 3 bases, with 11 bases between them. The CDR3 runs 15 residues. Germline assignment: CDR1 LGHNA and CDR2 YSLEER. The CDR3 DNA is TGCGCCAGCAGCCAGGGCCTTGGGGCTAATGAAAAACTGTTTTTT. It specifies CASSQGLGANEKLFF.

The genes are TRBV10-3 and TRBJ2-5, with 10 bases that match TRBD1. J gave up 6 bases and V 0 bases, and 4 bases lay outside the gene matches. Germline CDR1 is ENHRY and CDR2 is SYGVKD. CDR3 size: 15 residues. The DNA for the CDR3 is TGTGCCATCAGTGAGTCGGGGGACAGGGGAAAGACCCAGTACTTC. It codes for CAISESGDRGKTQYF.

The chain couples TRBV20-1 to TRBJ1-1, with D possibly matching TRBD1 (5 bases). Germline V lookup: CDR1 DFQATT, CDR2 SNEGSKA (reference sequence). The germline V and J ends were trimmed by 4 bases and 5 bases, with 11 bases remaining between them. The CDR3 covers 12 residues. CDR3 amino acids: CSAIGGLTEAFF. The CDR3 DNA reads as TGCAGTGCTATTGGGGGTTTAACTGAAGCTTTCTTT.